The clone carrying this T cell receptor beta chain has a count of ten or more. The antigen remains unidentified. This sample is drawn from a study of T cells after yellow fever vaccination. Findings of the study overall: On re-exposure, the response was weaker but peaked faster, at day 5 versus 15. Contamination by abundant bulk-population clonotypes could be present in FACS-sorted repertoires. After the booster, around 95% of CD4 and more than 75% of CD8 primary-response clones were re-detected.

A 5'RACE template-switching step, the method used to make TCR cDNA, added a universal primer site and UMIs. Each CDR3 protein is one row after TCRdb ran MiXCR on the 5' RACE reads. The data hold 200,000 to 250,000 distinct CDR3 sequences, with about 3% observed a single time. This CDR3 has 11 residues. From germline, CDR1 is SEHNR and CDR2 FQNEAQ (reference sequence). Trimming removed 5 bases at V and 7 bases at J, with 8 bases between. This rearrangement joins TRBV7-9 to TRBJ1-2; a weak D match, TRBD1 (5 bases). Source: CD4+ T cells sorted from PBMCs, taken 10 days after the yellow fever booster vaccination. The receptor's source is a man aged 18 to 29 who received the YFV17D yellow fever vaccine. The CDR3 nucleotides read TGTGCCAGCAGCCCCAGGGCTGGCTACACCTTC. As protein: CASSPRAGYTF.